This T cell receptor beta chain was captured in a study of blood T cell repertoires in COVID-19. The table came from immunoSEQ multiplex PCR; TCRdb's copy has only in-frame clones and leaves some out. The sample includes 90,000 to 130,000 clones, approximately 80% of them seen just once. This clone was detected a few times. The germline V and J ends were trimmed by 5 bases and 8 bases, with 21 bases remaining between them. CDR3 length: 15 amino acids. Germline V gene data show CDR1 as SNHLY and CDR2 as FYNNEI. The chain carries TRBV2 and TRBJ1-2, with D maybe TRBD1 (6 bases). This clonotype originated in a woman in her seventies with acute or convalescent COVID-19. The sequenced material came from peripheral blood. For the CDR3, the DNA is TGTGCCAGCAGTTTGCAGACAGGCCCGATGGAGGGCTACACCTTC. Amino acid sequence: CASSLQTGPMEGYTF. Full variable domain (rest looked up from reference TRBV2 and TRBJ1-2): EPEVTQTPSHQVTQMGQEVILRCVPISNHLYFYWYRQILGQKVEFLVSFYNNEISEKSEIFDDQFSVERPDGSNFTLKIRSTKLEDSAMYFCASSLQTGPMEGYTFGSGTRLTVV.